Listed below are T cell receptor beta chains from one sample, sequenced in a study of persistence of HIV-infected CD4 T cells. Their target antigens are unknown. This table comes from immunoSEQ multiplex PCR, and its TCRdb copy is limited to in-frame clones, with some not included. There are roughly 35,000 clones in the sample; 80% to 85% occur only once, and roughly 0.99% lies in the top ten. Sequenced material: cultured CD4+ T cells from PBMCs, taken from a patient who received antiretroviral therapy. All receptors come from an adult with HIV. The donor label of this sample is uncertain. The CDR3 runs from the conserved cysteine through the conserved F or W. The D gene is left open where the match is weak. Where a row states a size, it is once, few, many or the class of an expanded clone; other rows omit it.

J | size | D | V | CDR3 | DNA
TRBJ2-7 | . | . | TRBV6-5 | CASSYGGLYEQYF | TGTGCCAGCAGTTACGGTGGGTTGTACGAGCAGTACTTC
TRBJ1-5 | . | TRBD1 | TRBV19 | CASSAAGTGGANQPQHF | TGTGCCAGTAGTGCCGCCGGGACAGGGGGGGCCAATCAGCCCCAGCATTTT
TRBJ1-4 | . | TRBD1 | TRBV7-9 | CASTTTGGEKLFF | TGTGCCAGCACCACGACAGGGGGCGAAAAACTGTTTTTT
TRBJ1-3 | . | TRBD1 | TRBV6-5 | CAIRRQGARGNTIYF | TGTGCCATCCGAAGACAGGGGGCCAGAGGAAACACCATATATTTT
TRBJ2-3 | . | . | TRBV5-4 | CASSLLQGIDTQYF | TGTGCCAGCAGCTTGCTTCAGGGGATAGATACGCAGTATTTT
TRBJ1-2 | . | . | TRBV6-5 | CASGQSYGYTF | TGTGCCAGCGGACAGTCATATGGCTACACCTTC
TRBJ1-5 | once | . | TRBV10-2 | CASSESKAPFVQPQHF | TGCGCCAGCAGTGAGTCGAAGGCGCCATTTGTTCAGCCCCAGCATTTT
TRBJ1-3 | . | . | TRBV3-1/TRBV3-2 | CASSHGDSGNTIYF | TGTGCCAGCAGCCATGGAGACTCTGGAAACACCATATATTTT
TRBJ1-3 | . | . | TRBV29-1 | CSVQRGSGNTIYF | TGCAGCGTTCAAAGGGGCTCTGGAAACACCATATATTTT
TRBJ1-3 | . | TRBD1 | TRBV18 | CASSPLRGPPIYF | TGTGCCAGCTCACCCCTCAGGGGGCCACCGATATATTTT
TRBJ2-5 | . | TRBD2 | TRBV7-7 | CASSSNPTGGETQYF | TGTGCCAGCAGCTCCAATCCAACGGGGGGAGAGACCCAGTACTTC
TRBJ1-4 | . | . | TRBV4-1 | CASSPNAGTSNEKLFF | TGCGCCAGCAGCCCTAATGCAGGGACCTCTAATGAAAAACTGTTTTTT
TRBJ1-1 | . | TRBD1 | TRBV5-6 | CASSLPGQGNTEAFF | TGTGCCAGCAGCTTACCGGGACAGGGGAACACTGAAGCTTTCTTT
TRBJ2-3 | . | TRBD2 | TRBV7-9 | CASSLAVAGDTDTQYF | TGTGCCAGCAGCTTAGCGGTAGCGGGGGACACAGATACGCAGTATTTT
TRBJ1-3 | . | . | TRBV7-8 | CASSRTEIGNTIYF | TGTGCCAGCAGCCGAACAGAGATTGGAAACACCATATATTTT
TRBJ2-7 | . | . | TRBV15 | CATSRLRDRDVGNEQYF | TGTGCCACCAGCAGACTCCGTGACCGGGACGTCGGCAACGAGCAGTACTTC
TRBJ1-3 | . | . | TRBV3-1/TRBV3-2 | CASSQDGGSTIYF | TGTGCCAGCAGCCAAGACGGAGGGAGCACCATATATTTT
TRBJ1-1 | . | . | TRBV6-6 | CASSATGNTEAFF | TGTGCCAGCAGTGCAACAGGGAACACTGAAGCTTTCTTT
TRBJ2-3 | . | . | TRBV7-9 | CASSLPAGASTDTQYF | TGTGCCAGCAGCTTACCTGCAGGGGCTAGCACAGATACGCAGTATTTT
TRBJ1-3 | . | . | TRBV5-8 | CASSLGQISGNTIYF | TGTGCCAGCAGCTTGGGACAGATCTCTGGAAACACCATATATTTT
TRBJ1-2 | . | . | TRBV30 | CAWSVTRDYGYTF | TGTGCCTGGAGTGTAACCCGTGACTATGGCTACACCTTC
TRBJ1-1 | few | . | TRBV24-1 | CATSPGQGRNEAFF | TGTGCCACCAGTCCCGGGCAGGGCAGGAATGAAGCTTTCTTT